The rows below give T cell receptor beta chains drawn from one sample of a study of T cells in Graves' hyperthyroidism and ophthalmopathy. Each CDR3 protein gets one entry after TCRdb re-called the multiplex PCR reads with MiXCR. This repertoire shows around 700,000 distinct CDR3 sequences, 30% to 40% found once; its top ten account for around 31%. Sequenced input: blood. The source of these receptors is a woman in her forties with Graves' hyperthyroidism. Both conserved end residues are part of each CDR3. Fields, in order: D gene, V gene, clone size, J gene, CDR3 DNA, CDR3 protein. The D gene is left open where the match is weak. Not all rows give a size; the values are once, few, many and, for expanded clones, a class.

>TRBD1|TRBV7-9|.|TRBJ1-3
TGTGCCAGCAGCTTGATCGGGACAGCCGGTGGAAACACCATATATTTT
CASSLIGTAGGNTIYF
>.|TRBV20-1|once|TRBJ1-2
TGCAGTGCTATGGTTTCTAACTATGGCTACACCTTC
CSAMVSNYGYTF
>TRBD2|TRBV7-2|.|TRBJ2-5
TGTGCCAGCGTAGAAGGCCTAGCGGTCCAAGAGACCCAGTACTTC
CASVEGLAVQETQYF
>TRBD2|TRBV6-5|.|TRBJ2-5
TGTGCCAGCCGTAGCGGGGAGGGCCTAGAGACCCAGTACTTC
CASRSGEGLETQYF
>TRBD1|TRBV19|.|TRBJ1-5
TGTGCCAGTAGTACCCGACAGGGTCTGAATCGGCCCCAGCATTTT
CASSTRQGLNRPQHF
>.|TRBV24-1|many|TRBJ1-2
TGTGCCACCAGTGATTTTAGCGGCTATGGCTACACCTTC
CATSDFSGYGYTF
>TRBD1|TRBV2|.|TRBJ1-2
TGTGCCAGCACCGGACAGGGGGATCACGGGTCGGGTGGCTACACCTTC
CASTGQGDHGSGGYTF
>TRBD1|TRBV5-4|.|TRBJ1-1
TGTGCCAGCAGCCGATGGACAGGAGACACTGAAGCTTTCTTT
CASSRWTGDTEAFF
>.|TRBV10-3|many|TRBJ1-2
TGTGCCATCATGAAGGAGATTGGCTATGGCTACACCTTC
CAIMKEIGYGYTF
>.|TRBV4-3|many|TRBJ2-5
TGCGCCAGCAGCCAAGGATCGGGGGAGACCCAGTACTTC
CASSQGSGETQYF
>TRBD1|TRBV19|many|TRBJ1-2
TGTGCCAGTAGTATAGGCGGAGGGGGCGGCTACACCTTC
CASSIGGGGGYTF
>TRBD1|TRBV6-6|few|TRBJ1-2
TGTGCCAGCAGTTTTTTGGGACAGGCTAACAGCGGCTACACCTTC
CASSFLGQANSGYTF
>.|TRBV5-1|few|TRBJ2-3
TGCGCCAGCAGCTTGGTATCGGGGGAGGCAGATACGCAGTATTTT
CASSLVSGEADTQYF
>.|TRBV6-5|once|TRBJ1-3
TGTGCCATCAGTTACTCGGCAGCCACTGGAAACACCATATATTTT
CAISYSAATGNTIYF
>.|TRBV15|many|TRBJ1-1
TGTGCCACCAGCAGAGATCTACTTAGTGGGGGGACTGAAGCTTTCTTT
CATSRDLLSGGTEAFF
>.|TRBV12-3/TRBV12-4|.|TRBJ2-5
TGTGCCAGCAGTACCGGGACATATCAAGAGACCCAGTACTTC
CASSTGTYQETQYF
>.|TRBV7-2|many|TRBJ1-2
TGTGCCAGCAGCGGAGGTCTAGGTGGTAACTATGGCTACACCTTC
CASSGGLGGNYGYTF
>.|TRBV29-1|many|TRBJ1-4
TGCAGCGTTGAAAGGAATGAAAAACTGTTTTTT
CSVERNEKLFF
>.|TRBV14|.|TRBJ1-1
TGTGCCAGCAGCCAAGAATGGGGGGCAGGCACTGAAGCTTTCTTT
CASSQEWGAGTEAFF
>.|TRBV19|many|TRBJ1-2
TGTGCCAGTAAGCGGCAGGGGACCGGCTACACCTTC
CASKRQGTGYTF
>.|TRBV10-3|once|TRBJ1-2
TGTGCCAGCTCACCCCTGGACAGCAAAGCTAACTATGGCTACACCTTC
CASSPLDSKANYGYTF
>TRBD1|TRBV20-1|many|TRBJ1-2
TGCAGTGCTAGAGATATTCAGGGGGCGGAAGGCTACACCTTC
CSARDIQGAEGYTF